This T cell receptor (beta chain) was recovered during a study of blood T cell repertoires in COVID-19. The CDR3 consists of 15 residues. The germline gives CDR1 SGHNT, CDR2 YYREEE (reference sequence). V shed 0 bases and J 4 bases; nucleotides not matched to a gene: 2. The assay was immunoSEQ multiplex PCR, and TCRdb's table has in-frame clones only and misses some. The table includes around 170,000 clones, over 80% detected once. The chain combines TRBV5-4 with TRBJ2-3; 10 bases line up with TRBD2. Sequenced material: peripheral blood. This receptor was obtained from a man between 70 and 80 years old who had recovered from COVID-19. Here the CDR3 DNA reads TGTGCCAGCAGCTTGGGACTAGCGGGCTCAGATACGCAGTATTTT. Protein product: CASSLGLAGSDTQYF.